This is a list of T cell receptor beta chains from one sample in a study of response to subunit inactivated influenza vaccine. TCRdb reanalysed the RT-PCR reads using MiXCR and keeps one entry per CDR3 protein. Here the sample spans roughly 650,000 distinct CDR3 sequences, 15% to 19% being singletons. The sequenced sample was PBMCs from blood, obtained less than 13 days after vaccination. These receptors originate from a man aged 45-60 years who received an inactivated influenza vaccine. Both conserved end residues are part of each CDR3. A D gene is named only where the DNA matches it firmly. The size field is filled for only some rows; it gives once, few, many or a size class.

TRBV18	TRBD2	TRBJ2-5	.	CASSPSQGGRETQYF	TGTGCCAGCTCACCAAGCCAGGGAGGGAGAGAGACCCAGTACTTC
TRBV2	.	TRBJ2-2	.	CASSRLLRRRELFF	TGTGCCAGCAGTCGCTTGCTAAGGCGGAGGGAGCTGTTTTTT
TRBV27	.	TRBJ1-4	few	CASSLRPGRTEKLFF	TGTGCCAGCAGTCTTCGGCCAGGGAGGACTGAAAAACTGTTTTTT
TRBV7-2	.	TRBJ2-2	.	CASSLIRADTGELFF	TGTGCCAGCAGCTTAATCAGGGCAGATACCGGGGAGCTGTTTTTT
TRBV5-6	TRBD2	TRBJ2-7	.	CASGRGRTLVYEQYF	TGTGCCAGTGGCCGCGGGAGAACCCTGGTCTACGAGCAGTACTTC
TRBV7-9	TRBD2	TRBJ2-1	many	CASSRRLASSYNEQFF	TGTGCCAGCAGCCGAAGACTAGCCAGCTCCTACAATGAGCAGTTCTTC
TRBV13	.	TRBJ2-7	.	CASSPGGLAASYEQYF	TGTGCCAGCAGTCCCGGGGGGCTAGCGGCATCCTACGAGCAGTACTTC
TRBV12-3/TRBV12-4	.	TRBJ2-1	.	CASSPLWLPISYNEQFF	TGTGCCAGCAGTCCCCTTTGGCTGCCGATATCCTACAATGAGCAGTTCTTC
TRBV9	.	TRBJ2-3	few	CASSPTTGRSNADTQYF	TGTGCCAGCAGCCCGACGACAGGGAGGTCGAACGCAGATACGCAGTATTTT
TRBV20-1	.	TRBJ1-6	.	CSARPHSASPLHF	TGCAGTGCTAGACCCCACTCGGCTTCACCCCTCCACTTT
TRBV19	TRBD2	TRBJ2-1	few	CASTGLAGLFNEQFF	TGTGCCAGTACGGGACTAGCGGGACTATTTAATGAGCAGTTCTTC
TRBV12-3/TRBV12-4	.	TRBJ2-7	.	CASSRGLLDQYF	TGTGCCAGCAGCCGAGGACTTCTCGATCAGTACTTC
TRBV10-1	.	TRBJ2-1	few	CASSDTGGLYNEQFF	TGCGCCAGCAGTGACACTGGGGGGTTGTACAATGAGCAGTTCTTC
TRBV20-1	TRBD1	TRBJ1-5	few	CSASRGPPNQPQHF	TGCAGTGCTAGTAGGGGGCCCCCGAATCAGCCCCAGCATTTT
TRBV12-3/TRBV12-4	.	TRBJ2-7	few	CASSLYRAGYEQYF	TGTGCCAGCAGTTTATACCGGGCGGGCTACGAGCAGTACTTC
TRBV5-5	.	TRBJ2-1	.	CASSSGLRSSYNEQFF	TGTGCCAGCAGCTCGGGACTGAGGTCCTCCTACAATGAGCAGTTCTTC
TRBV27	TRBD2	TRBJ2-5	.	CASSLAGGPGETQYF	TGTGCCAGCAGTTTAGCGGGGGGGCCTGGGGAGACCCAGTACTTC
TRBV10-3	TRBD1	TRBJ2-2	few	CATATGQGRITGELFF	TGTGCCACCGCTACCGGACAGGGACGGATCACCGGGGAGCTGTTTTTT